This TCR beta chain is drawn from a study of blood T cells in healthy people across ages. On the study more broadly: With template switching, about one barcoded beta molecule was captured per two T cells. Study results and caveats: When set beside aged donors, long-lived donors presented more naive CD4+ cells and higher diversity. TCR beta diversity per million T cells fell roughly linearly with age.

CDR3 length: 17 amino acids. Per the germline V gene, CDR1 is LGHNA and CDR2 is YSLEER. Trimming shortened V by 2 bases and J by 4 bases, and 18 bases separated the two germline ends. Alongside a J-beta primer mix, a sample-barcoded 5' primer served in a second PCR lasting 7 to 11 cycles. Every sample produced at least 2.5 million CDR3-containing paired-end reads. One entry per CDR3 protein, called by TCRdb with MiXCR from the 5' RACE reads. Of around 1.5 million distinct CDR3 sequences in the sample, roughly 60% were seen once. Details on this clonotype: What it binds is unknown.

Sequencing was done on a sample of blood. The clonotype comes from a man younger than 30 in good health. The chain couples TRBV4-3 to TRBJ1-3; tentative D call: TRBD1 (5 bases). The CDR3 nucleotides read TGCGCCAGCAGCCAAACACCGGGACCGACCTCGGGAAACACCATATATTTT. Translation gives CASSQTPGPTSGNTIYF.